The 15 T cell receptor beta chains presented below share a single source sample, sequenced in a study of shared clonotypes between healthy human individuals. Only in-frame clones appear in the TCRdb table, and some are missing; sequencing was by immunoSEQ multiplex PCR. The table lists just over 2,000,000 clones, approximately 95% of them singletons, with 0.85% to 1.2% in the top ten. Selected positively for CCR7 and CD45RO-negative, naive CD8 cells excluded terminally differentiated effector memory CD45RA+ cells. The sequenced sample was naive CD8+ T cells sorted from blood. The receptors come from a man younger than 35 in good health.

The DNA of the CDR3 is TGTGCCAGCTCACCACTTACCGGGCTTGGGTCCTACGAGCAGTACTTC. As protein: CASSPLTGLGSYEQYF. The chain couples TRBV18 to TRBJ2-7; D is ambiguous. The V end lost 1 base, the J end lost 1 base, and 14 bases lay between the germline ends. The germline gives CDR1 KGHSH, CDR2 LQKENI. CDR3 size: 16 residues.

The CDR3 nucleotides are TGTGCCAGCAGTTTATTTTCGGACAGGGTGGGCAATGAGCAGTTCTTC. This sequence encodes CASSLFSDRVGNEQFF. V and J are TRBV27 and TRBJ2-1; 8 bases line up with TRBD1. V shed 1 base, J shed 6 bases, and the junction held 8 bases outside the gene matches. Germline V lookup: CDR1 MNHEY, CDR2 SMNVEV (reference sequence). This CDR3 is 16 amino acids long.

V and J are TRBV29-1 and TRBJ1-2; a weak D match, TRBD1 (6 bases). This CDR3 has 15 amino acids. Germline V lookup: CDR1 SQVTM, CDR2 ANQGSEA. Trimming shortened V by 1 base and J by 2 bases, and 14 bases separated the two germline ends. CDR3 in amino acids: CSVEGPQGGNYGYTF. For the CDR3, the DNA is TGCAGCGTTGAAGGGCCTCAAGGGGGGAACTATGGCTACACCTTC.

V and J are TRBV28 and TRBJ2-7, with TRBD1 matching over 7 bases. Germline V gene sequence: CDR1 MDHEN, CDR2 SYDVKM. Unmatched junction bases numbered 10, after V lost 5 bases and J lost 0 bases. The CDR3 runs to 16 residues. This CDR3 is CASSPDMTGTSYEQYF. The CDR3 DNA is TGTGCCAGCAGTCCGGACATGACAGGGACCTCCTACGAGCAGTACTTC.

Remarks on this clone: The sample carries other DNA sequences with the same CDR3. The V gene is TRBV5-1, the J gene TRBJ2-7, with D possibly being TRBD1 (5 bases). Germline CDR1 and CDR2: SGHRS and YFSETQ. CDR3 length equals 12 residues. Trimming pared 1 base from V and 3 bases from J, leaving 5 bases between. The CDR3 loop is CASSLRGYEQYF. The CDR3 region has the DNA TGCGCCAGCAGCTTGAGGGGCTACGAGCAGTACTTC.

The chain employs TRBV5-4 and TRBJ1-4; 8 bases map to TRBD1. V lost 8 bases, J lost 3 bases, and 15 bases stayed unmatched. The germline V gene encodes CDR1 SGHNT and CDR2 YYREEE (reference sequence). This CDR3 comprises 17 residues. The CDR3 region is CARLLDREGSANEKLFF. Here the CDR3 DNA reads TGTGCCAGGCTCTTGGACAGGGAGGGAAGCGCTAATGAAAAACTGTTTTTT. Filled out from reference TRBV5-4 and TRBJ1-4, the complete variable domain reads ETGVTQSPTHLIKTRGQQVTLRCSSQSGHNTVSWYQQALGQGPQFIFQYYREEENGRGNFPPRFSGLQFPNYSSELNVNALELDDSALYLCARLLDREGSANEKLFFGSGTQLSVL.

V usage is TRBV29-1 and J usage is TRBJ2-7, with D tentatively TRBD1 or TRBD2 (5 bases each). V shed 6 bases and J shed 6 bases, with 21 bases lying between them. Germline CDR1 SQVTM, CDR2 ANQGSEA. The length of the CDR3 is 14 residues. DNA of the CDR3: TGCAGCGTGGTGGCCCGGCAGGGAGTATTCGAGCAGTACTTC. Its translation is CSVVARQGVFEQYF.

In regard to this clone: Other nucleotide sequences from this sample produce the same CDR3. CDR3 sequence reads: CASSLAGGAYNEQFF. As DNA, the CDR3 is TGCGCCAGCAGCCTAGCGGGAGGAGCCTACAATGAGCAGTTCTTC. The chain combines TRBV5-1 with TRBJ2-1; 11 positions agree with TRBD2. V shed 4 bases and J 2 bases; nucleotides not matched to a gene: 2. Germline lookup yields CDR1 SGHRS and CDR2 YFSETQ. The CDR3 totals 15 residues.

This clone was observed a handful of times. The V call is TRBV29-1, the J call TRBJ1-2, with 9 bases matching TRBD1. V trimming: 4 bases; J trimming: 6 bases; junction bases outside the gene matches: 6. The CDR3 is 13 amino acids. CDR1 and CDR2 from the germline V gene are SQVTM and ANQGSEA. CDR3 in DNA: TGCAGCGTTGCTGAACAGGGGGCGAATGGCTACACCTTC. Translated: CSVAEQGANGYTF.

The J gene is TRBJ1-1, the V gene TRBV6-5, with no clear D. The CDR3 contains 14 residues. The V gene's germline CDR1 is MNHEY and CDR2 SVGAGI. The germline V and J ends were trimmed by 2 bases and 5 bases, with 12 bases remaining between them. The CDR3 here is CASSYAALGTEAFF. CDR3 sequence (DNA): TGTGCCAGCAGTTACGCGGCCCTCGGGACTGAAGCTTTCTTT.

This chain connects TRBV30 to TRBJ1-1; D may be TRBD1 (5 bases). Trimming cost V 2 bases and J 3 bases, with 13 bases left between them. The CDR3 is made up of 14 amino acids. Germline CDR1 and CDR2: GTSNPN and SVGIG (reference sequence). CDR3: CAWSSGMGDTEAFF. DNA of the CDR3: TGTGCCTGGAGTTCAGGTATGGGGGACACTGAAGCTTTCTTT.

To note about this clone: One end of the junction fails to match germline, which may point to a read error. The chain carries TRBV5-6 and TRBJ1-3; weak D call: TRBD1 (5 bases). Germline V gene lookup returns CDR1 SGHDT and CDR2 YYEEEE. The CDR3 spans 14 residues. The CDR3, as DNA: TGTGCCAGCAGCGGGGGAAGCCCTGGGAACACCATATATTTT. Its translation: CASSGGSPGNTIYF.

The CDR3 nucleotides are TGTGCCAGCAGTCCGACAGGGGGCGAGGAGCAGTACTTC. It translates to CASSPTGGEEQYF. The chain couples TRBV27 to TRBJ2-7; 10 positions match TRBD1. V lost 5 bases to trimming and J lost 7 bases; unmatched junction nucleotides: 5. CDR1 MNHEY and CDR2 SMNVEV come from the germline V gene (reference sequence). The length of the CDR3 is 13 residues.

This rearrangement joins TRBV28 to TRBJ2-7; TRBD2 might be the D (6 bases). Trimming shortened V by 8 bases and J by 6 bases, and 14 bases separated the two germline ends. The CDR3 has 12 amino acids. Germline V gives CDR1 MDHEN, CDR2 SYDVKM. In nucleotides, the CDR3 is TGTGCCAGCTGCGGCGGGAAAATCGAGCAGTACTTC. Protein: CASCGGKIEQYF.

The rearrangement uses TRBV7-9 and TRBJ2-7; 10 nucleotides match TRBD1. J gave up 1 base and V 4 bases, and 7 bases lay outside the gene matches. Germline CDR1 is SEHNR and CDR2 is FQNEAQ (reference sequence). The CDR3 runs 16 residues. This CDR3 reads CASSSVPGQGSYEQYF. The DNA for the CDR3 is TGTGCCAGCAGCTCAGTGCCGGGACAGGGGTCCTACGAGCAGTACTTC. Variable domain in full (rest from reference TRBV7-9 and TRBJ2-7): DTGVSQNPRHKITKRGQNVTFRCDPISEHNRLYWYRQTLGQGPEFLTYFQNEAQLEKSRLLSDRFSAERPKGSFSTLEIQRTEQGDSAMYLCASSSVPGQGSYEQYFGPGTRLTVT.